These 26 T cell receptor beta chains originate from one sample sequenced in a study of cytomegalovirus exposure and HLA in healthy donors. The study ran its PCR with 60 Vbeta and 13 Jbeta primers. TCRdb's copy holds only in-frame clones and misses some; the assay was immunoSEQ multiplex PCR. The sample shows some 150,000 clones, approximately 80% of them seen only once. What was sequenced was PBMCs. The source is a man aged 30-40 years in good health and CMV-seropositive.

The V and J genes are TRBV7-2 and TRBJ1-1; 8 bases are a match to TRBD1. CDR3 length: 13 residues. The V gene's germline CDR1 is SGHTA and CDR2 FQGNSA. Trimming cost V 7 bases and J 6 bases; bases outside gene matches: 7. The CDR3 spells CASKDRADPEAFF. CDR3 DNA: TGTGCCAGCAAGGACAGGGCCGACCCTGAAGCTTTCTTT.

The gene calls are TRBV27 and TRBJ2-7; TRBD2 is a possible D gene (7 bases). The V gene's germline CDR1 is MNHEY and CDR2 SMNVEV (reference sequence). V shed 0 bases and J shed 5 bases, with 17 bases lying between them. There are 16 residues in the CDR3. The CDR3 DNA follows: TGTGCCAGCAGTTTATCAGGGGCGGGGGCGCAAAACGAGCAGTACTTC. Amino acid sequence: CASSLSGAGAQNEQYF.

This clone was seen just once. This chain joins TRBV5-1 and TRBJ2-1; maybe TRBD2 (6 bases). The CDR3 length is 15 residues. V lost 4 bases and J 10 bases, leaving 21 bases between the germline ends. CDR1 and CDR2 (germline): SGHRS, YFSETQ. In nucleotides, the CDR3 is TGCGCCAGCAGCCCCGGGAGATCCCTACCGGGGGAGCAGTTCTTC. The encoded protein is CASSPGRSLPGEQFF.

The genes are TRBV4-1 and TRBJ2-1; TRBD2 agrees at 9 bases. The CDR3 loop spans 17 amino acids. With 1 base clipped from V and 5 bases from J, the junction kept 9 bases outside the gene matches. Germline assignment: CDR1 MGHRA and CDR2 YSYEKL. The CDR3 bases are TGCGCCAGCAGCCAAGTGGGGGTGACTAGCGGAAACAATGAGCAGTTCTTC. Residues: CASSQVGVTSGNNEQFF.

CDR3 sequence (DNA): TGTGCCAGCAGGGAATTAGCGGGGTCAGACTACGAGCAGTACTTC. This translates into CASRELAGSDYEQYF. This rearrangement joins TRBV28 to TRBJ2-7; 8 nucleotides agree with TRBD2. CDR1 is MDHEN, CDR2 SYDVKM, per germline. Germline trimming cut 6 bases from V and 3 bases from J; bases unmatched to any gene: 10. This CDR3 comprises 15 residues.

The chain links TRBV28 to TRBJ2-5, with 7 bases aligning to TRBD2. The trim removed 2 bases at V and 3 bases at J, leaving 6 bases unmatched. Germline-derived CDR1 and CDR2 are MDHEN and SYDVKM. The CDR3 has 15 amino acids. The CDR3 coding sequence is TGTGCCAGCAGTTTACCCCCGGGAGGTAAAGAGACCCAGTACTTC. Residues: CASSLPPGGKETQYF. The whole variable domain, filled in from reference TRBV28 and TRBJ2-5, reads DVKVTQSSRYLVKRTGEKVFLECVQDMDHENMFWYRQDPGLGLRLIYFSYDVKMKEKGDIPEGYSVSREKKERFSLILESASTNQTSMYLCASSLPPGGKETQYFGPGTRLLVL.

CDR3 amino acids: CASTGLVEVNEQFF. As DNA, the CDR3 is TGTGCCAGTACCGGTCTAGTTGAGGTCAATGAGCAGTTCTTC. This chain uses TRBV19 with TRBJ2-1; D is ambiguous. The V and J ends lost 7 bases and 6 bases respectively, with 16 bases between them. Looked up from germline, CDR1 is LNHDA and CDR2 is SQIVND (reference sequence). CDR3 length: 14 amino acids.

The table lists this clone with a few counts. This rearrangement joins TRBV7-9 to TRBJ2-2, with TRBD2 matching over 13 bases. The CDR3 is 18 amino acids. With V trimmed by 5 bases and J by 6 bases, 12 bases remained unmatched. Germline loops: CDR1 SEHNR, CDR2 FQNEAQ (reference sequence). CDR3 in amino acids: CASSKHLGLAGVPGELFF. The DNA of the CDR3 is TGTGCCAGCAGCAAACACCTCGGACTAGCGGGAGTGCCCGGGGAGCTGTTTTTT.

The chain is built from TRBV7-9 and TRBJ2-3; 7 nucleotides agree with TRBD1. The CDR3 consists of 15 residues. Germline V gene sequence: CDR1 SEHNR, CDR2 FQNEAQ (reference sequence). The J segment lost 5 bases and the V segment lost 3 bases, leaving 8 bases of the junction unmatched. CDR3 sequence reads: CASSLGQLERDTQYF. CDR3 coding DNA: TGTGCCAGCAGCTTGGGACAGCTAGAGAGAGATACGCAGTATTTT.

This clone was observed once. The rearrangement links TRBV30 to TRBJ1-6; tentative D call: TRBD1 (5 bases). In germline, CDR1 is GTSNPN, CDR2 SVGIG (reference sequence). Trimming removed 4 bases at V and 6 bases at J, with 10 bases between. The CDR3 covers 13 residues. CDR3 protein: CAWTQGSNSPLHF. The CDR3 DNA reads as TGTGCCTGGACCCAGGGAAGTAATTCACCCCTCCACTTT.

This clone showed up just a few times. This sequence joins TRBV4-1 and TRBJ2-3; 7 nucleotides line up with TRBD2. Germline V gene lookup returns CDR1 MGHRA and CDR2 YSYEKL. V shed 2 bases and J 0 bases; nucleotides not matched to a gene: 5. This CDR3 has 16 residues. This chain's CDR3 is CASSQPRRGSTDTQYF. The CDR3 DNA follows: TGCGCCAGCAGCCAACCGCGGCGGGGGAGCACAGATACGCAGTATTTT.

This chain uses TRBV13 with TRBJ2-1; 7 bases align to TRBD2. J was trimmed by 5 bases and V by 2 bases; bases with no gene match: 15. The CDR3 contains 18 residues. Per germline, CDR1 PRHDT and CDR2 FYEKMQ (reference sequence). The CDR3 sequence is CASSLYVIRTRSHNEQFF. For the CDR3, the DNA is TGTGCCAGCAGCTTATACGTTATCCGGACTAGATCCCACAATGAGCAGTTCTTC. Full variable domain (rest looked up from reference TRBV13 and TRBJ2-1): AAGVIQSPRHLIKEKRETATLKCYPIPRHDTVYWYQQGPGQDPQFLISFYEKMQSDKGSIPDRFSAQQFSDYHSELNMSSLELGDSALYFCASSLYVIRTRSHNEQFFGPGTRLTVL.

The gene calls are TRBV27 and TRBJ1-3, with TRBD1 as a possible D gene (6 bases). CDR1 is MNHEY and CDR2 is SMNVEV in the germline V gene (reference sequence). V shed 5 bases and J shed 2 bases, with 10 bases lying between them. The CDR3 spans 14 residues. The CDR3 region has the DNA TGTGCCAGCAGTCCAGGGGTGACTGGAAACACCATATATTTT. Protein product: CASSPGVTGNTIYF.

J is TRBJ2-7 and V is TRBV27; 7 bases align to TRBD1. The V and J ends lost 7 bases and 1 base, in that order; junction bases with no gene match: 10. CDR3 length: 15 amino acids. Germline CDR1 is MNHEY and CDR2 is SMNVEV (reference sequence). CDR3 in amino acids: CASTPGQKISYEQYF. CDR3 coding DNA: TGTGCCAGCACACCGGGACAGAAAATATCCTACGAGCAGTACTTC.

V and J are TRBV7-2 and TRBJ1-4; D uncertain. V was cut by 4 bases and J by 3 bases, with 12 bases left in between. The length of the CDR3 is 15 residues. In germline, CDR1 is SGHTA, CDR2 FQGNSA. Written as DNA, the CDR3 is TGTGCCAGCAGCTCGTACATGGGAGCTAATGAAAAACTGTTTTTT. It specifies CASSSYMGANEKLFF.

The rearrangement links TRBV28 to TRBJ1-4; D is unresolved. The CDR3 is 11 amino acids. CDR1 is MDHEN and CDR2 is SYDVKM in the germline V gene. The germline V and J ends were trimmed by 6 bases and 8 bases, with 7 bases remaining between them. CDR3 DNA sequence: TGTGCCAGCAGCTTACCGGAAAAACTGTTTTTT. Translated: CASSLPEKLFF.

The V and J genes are TRBV7-6 and TRBJ1-5; maybe TRBD1 (6 bases). Germline V gene sequence: CDR1 SGHVS, CDR2 FNYEAQ. This CDR3 region has 15 residues. V dropped 5 bases and J dropped 6 bases, with 17 bases sitting between them. The CDR3 DNA reads TGTGCCAGCAGCGAATACAGGGCGTTCGGTCAGCCCCAGCATTTT. This translates into CASSEYRAFGQPQHF.

The V and J genes are TRBV10-3 and TRBJ1-1, with TRBD1 matching over 7 bases. This CDR3 is built from 14 residues. Germline CDR1 ENHRY, CDR2 SYGVKD. As DNA, the CDR3 is TGTGGGGCGGGGACAGAACTTATGAACACTGAAGCTTTCTTT. It encodes CGAGTELMNTEAFF.

This clone appeared a single time. The rearrangement uses TRBV20-1 and TRBJ1-2, with D possibly being TRBD1 (6 bases). V was cut by 5 bases and J by 7 bases, with 11 bases left in between. This CDR3 is built from 11 residues. CDR1 DFQATT and CDR2 SNEGSKA come from the germline V gene (reference sequence). CDR3 DNA: TGCAGTGCTGGCAGGGGCGGTGGCTACACCTTC. Translated: CSAGRGGGYTF.

This rearrangement joins TRBV29-1 to TRBJ1-2; D unclear. The V end lost 1 base, the J end lost 6 bases, and 9 bases lay between the germline ends. This CDR3 spans 12 amino acids. Germline-derived CDR1 and CDR2 are SQVTM and ANQGSEA. CDR3 protein: CSVEGARNGYTF. CDR3 nucleotides: TGCAGCGTTGAAGGGGCCAGGAATGGCTACACCTTC. Variable domain in full (rest from reference TRBV29-1 and TRBJ1-2): SAVISQKPSRDICQRGTSLTIQCQVDSQVTMMFWYRQQPGQSLTLIATANQGSEATYESGFVIDKFPISRPNLTFSTLTVSNMSPEDSSIYLCSVEGARNGYTFGSGTRLTVV.

The chain combines TRBV5-1 with TRBJ2-2; D perhaps matches TRBD2 (5 bases). V was cut by 4 bases and J by 6 bases, with 13 bases left in between. In germline, CDR1 is SGHRS, CDR2 YFSETQ. This CDR3 spans 14 amino acids. The CDR3, as DNA: TGCGCCAGCAGCCCGGACTCTTTTCCCGGGGAGCTGTTTTTT. It is translated as CASSPDSFPGELFF.

The rearrangement links TRBV11-2 to TRBJ1-1; D call uncertain. CDR1 SGHAT and CDR2 FQNNGV come from the germline V gene. With 2 bases removed from V and 2 bases from J, the gap between germline ends came to 12 bases. This CDR3 is 15 amino acids long. The CDR3: CASSLWAELNTEAFF. The CDR3 DNA is TGTGCCAGCAGCTTATGGGCAGAACTTAACACTGAAGCTTTCTTT. Supplemented by reference TRBV11-2 and TRBJ1-1, the full variable domain reads EAGVAQSPRYKIIEKRQSVAFWCNPISGHATLYWYQQILGQGPKLLIQFQNNGVVDDSQLPKDRFSAERLKGVDSTLKIQPAKLEDSAVYLCASSLWAELNTEAFFGQGTRLTVV.

This clone was detected only once. This sequence joins TRBV9 and TRBJ2-5; tentative D call: TRBD2 (5 bases). CDR1 SGDLS and CDR2 YYNGEE come from the germline V gene. The ends were cut back, 1 base at V and 4 bases at J, with 11 bases in the middle. The length of the CDR3 is 14 residues. Written as DNA, the CDR3 is TGTGCCAGCAGCGTACTCCCGGGGAGAGAGACCCAGTACTTC. It codes for CASSVLPGRETQYF.

The gene calls are TRBV27 and TRBJ2-7; tentatively, D is TRBD2 (5 bases). The V gene lost 6 bases and the J gene lost 1 base, with 10 bases spanning the gap. Germline values: CDR1 MNHEY, CDR2 SMNVEV (reference sequence). The CDR3 loop spans 13 amino acids. The CDR3 loop reads CASSLGRSYEQYF. The DNA of the CDR3 is TGTGCCAGCAGCCTGGGGAGATCCTACGAGCAGTACTTC.

This clone was picked up one time. DNA of the CDR3: TGTGCCAGCCTGGGGGACACGGGTTATGGCTACACCTTC. The encoded protein is CASLGDTGYGYTF. This sequence joins TRBV6-1 and TRBJ1-2; possible D gene TRBD1, 6 bases. V lost 8 bases to trimming and J lost 5 bases, with 15 bases between them. This CDR3 contains 13 residues. Germline CDR1 reads MNHNS; CDR2 reads SASEGT.

As for this clone: A read error may account for a junction end that differs from germline. The rearrangement joins TRBV7-9 to TRBJ2-3; TRBD2 matches at 7 bases. Germline CDR1 SEHNR, CDR2 FQNEAQ (reference sequence). The CDR3 spans 14 residues. In nucleotides, the CDR3 is TGTTCCAGCAGCTCCCCTAGCGGTCCAGATACGCAGTATTTT. It yields the protein CSSSSPSGPDTQYF.